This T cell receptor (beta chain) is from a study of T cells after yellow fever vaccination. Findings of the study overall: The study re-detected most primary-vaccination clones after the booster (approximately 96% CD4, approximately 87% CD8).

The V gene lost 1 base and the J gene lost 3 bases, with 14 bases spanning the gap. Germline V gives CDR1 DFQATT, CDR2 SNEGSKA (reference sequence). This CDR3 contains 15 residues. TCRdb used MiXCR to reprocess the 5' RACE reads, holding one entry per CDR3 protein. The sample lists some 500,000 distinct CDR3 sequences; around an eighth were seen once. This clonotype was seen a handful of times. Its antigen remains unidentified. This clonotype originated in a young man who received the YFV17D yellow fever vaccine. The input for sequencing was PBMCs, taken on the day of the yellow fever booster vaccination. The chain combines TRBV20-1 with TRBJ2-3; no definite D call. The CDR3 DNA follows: TGCAGTGCTAGAGGGAAGAAACGCCCAACAGATACGCAGTATTTT. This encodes CSARGKKRPTDTQYF.